The 23 T cell receptor beta chains presented below share a single source sample, sequenced in a study of CD8 T cells in Susac syndrome. With random hexamers, 0.5 to 1 ug RNA was reverse transcribed. TCRdb independently ran MiXCR on the immunoSEQ multiplex PCR reads; one entry per CDR3 protein. The repertoire includes some 160,000 distinct CDR3 sequences, about 91% of them detected once, and around 0.075% sits in the top ten. Sequencing was done on a sample of CD4+ T cells from PBMCs. The receptors derive from a human donor in good health.

V and J are TRBV4-1 and TRBJ2-5, with 10 bases matching TRBD2. Germline V gene lookup returns CDR1 MGHRA and CDR2 YSYEKL. V shed 1 base and J 5 bases; nucleotides not matched to a gene: 7. This CDR3 spans 16 amino acids. CDR3 DNA sequence: TGCGCCAGCAGCCAAGCTCCGGCGGGACTAGCGGAGACCCAGTACTTC. It specifies CASSQAPAGLAETQYF.

This clonotype was detected only once. The chain joins TRBV29-1 to TRBJ1-5; D not resolved. Germline V gene sequence: CDR1 SQVTM, CDR2 ANQGSEA. This CDR3 comprises 11 residues. The CDR3 loop is CPAPSRQPQHF. CDR3 nucleotide sequence: TGCCCCGCCCCCTCACGTCAGCCCCAGCATTTT.

This chain uses TRBV7-9 with TRBJ2-1; 11 bases line up with TRBD1. Looked up from germline, CDR1 is SEHNR and CDR2 is FQNEAQ (reference sequence). J was trimmed by 8 bases and V by 5 bases; bases with no gene match: 11. The CDR3 loop spans 16 amino acids. CDR3 sequence reads: CASSHYWTGGKDEQFF. CDR3 sequence (DNA): TGTGCCAGCAGCCACTACTGGACAGGGGGCAAGGATGAGCAGTTCTTC.

The V and J genes are TRBV12-3 or TRBV12-4 and TRBJ2-1, with TRBD2 identical over 9 bases. The CDR3 length is 14 residues. Trimming cost V 7 bases and J 8 bases; bases outside gene matches: 9. The CDR3: CASTLSSGGYEQFF. The CDR3 DNA follows: TGTGCCAGCACCCTGAGTAGCGGGGGATATGAGCAGTTCTTC.

The V call is TRBV20-1, the J call TRBJ1-2, with TRBD1 matching over 7 bases. This CDR3 has 15 amino acids. The V segment lost 0 bases and the J segment 6 bases; nucleotides outside the gene matches: 10. Looked up from germline, CDR1 is DFQATT and CDR2 is SNEGSKA (reference sequence). The DNA for the CDR3 is TGCAGTGCTAGAGATGGGCAGGGGGTAAGGGATGGCTACACCTTC. Translation: CSARDGQGVRDGYTF.

This chain connects TRBV7-2 to TRBJ1-5; D remains unclear. This CDR3 has 15 amino acids. V dropped 4 bases and J dropped 4 bases, with 14 bases sitting between them. Germline V CDR1 and CDR2: SGHTA, FQGNSA. The CDR3 DNA follows: TGTGCCAGCAGCTCGCAGAATACGGAAAATCAGCCCCAGCATTTT. Translating it yields CASSSQNTENQPQHF.

J is TRBJ2-1 and V is TRBV9; 10 bases fit TRBD2. The V and J ends lost 3 bases and 4 bases, in that order; junction bases with no gene match: 7. The germline gives CDR1 SGDLS, CDR2 YYNGEE. This CDR3 is 16 amino acids long. CDR3 coding DNA: TGTGCCAGCAGCGGCCAAAGCGGGAGGGTTTACAATGAGCAGTTCTTC. It specifies CASSGQSGRVYNEQFF.

V gene TRBV28 combines with J gene TRBJ2-4, with a possible D match to TRBD2 (6 bases). V was trimmed by 1 base and J by 8 bases, leaving 18 bases between them. CDR3 length: 16 residues. Germline V gene lookup returns CDR1 MDHEN and CDR2 SYDVKM. The CDR3 loop reads CASSLSPGVGGDIQYF. In DNA, the CDR3 is TGTGCCAGCAGTTTATCCCCCGGGGTCGGAGGGGACATTCAGTACTTC. The full variable domain, in which reference TRBV28 and TRBJ2-4 provide the parts outside the CDR3, is DVKVTQSSRYLVKRTGEKVFLECVQDMDHENMFWYRQDPGLGLRLIYFSYDVKMKEKGDIPEGYSVSREKKERFSLILESASTNQTSMYLCASSLSPGVGGDIQYFGAGTRLSVL.

This rearrangement joins TRBV19 to TRBJ2-3, with D perhaps TRBD1 or TRBD2 (6 bases each). Trimming removed 3 bases at V and 2 bases at J, with 15 bases between. CDR3 length equals 16 residues. The germline V gene has CDR1 LNHDA and CDR2 SQIVND (reference sequence). The CDR3 reads CASSIRRGAYTDTQYF. The CDR3 DNA is TGTGCCAGTAGTATTAGGAGGGGGGCGTACACAGATACGCAGTATTTT. The whole variable domain, remainder taken from reference TRBV19 and TRBJ2-3, is DGGITQSPKYLFRKEGQNVTLSCEQNLNHDAMYWYRQDPGQGLRLIYYSQIVNDFQKGDIAEGYSVSREKKESFPLTVTSAQKNPTAFYLCASSIRRGAYTDTQYFGPGTRLTVL.

This chain links TRBV5-1 with TRBJ2-7, with 7 bases lining up with TRBD1. The CDR3 runs to 15 residues. Trimming took 3 bases from V and 3 from J; bases not matched to a gene: 9. Germline V gene sequence: CDR1 SGHRS, CDR2 YFSETQ. The DNA of the CDR3 is TGCGCCAGCAGCTCACAAGGGGGCGCAGGCTACGAGCAGTACTTC. Residues: CASSSQGGAGYEQYF.

The V and J genes are TRBV7-9 and TRBJ2-1; 9 bases align to TRBD1. The CDR3 spans 16 residues. Germline V gene sequence: CDR1 SEHNR, CDR2 FQNEAQ (reference sequence). Trimming at V came to 0 bases and at J to 7 bases, leaving 7 bases not matched to a gene. The CDR3 coding sequence is TGTGCCAGCAGCTTAGCGGGGGACAGGGTACGTAATGAGCAGTTCTTC. Translating gives CASSLAGDRVRNEQFF.

This clonotype was recorded once. The CDR3 region is CAISEWDRNTGELFF. CDR3 nucleotides: TGTGCCATCAGTGAGTGGGACAGGAACACCGGGGAGCTGTTTTTT. The chain uses TRBV10-3 and TRBJ2-2; 7 nucleotides line up with TRBD1. Germline loops: CDR1 ENHRY, CDR2 SYGVKD. This CDR3 has 15 residues. V gave up 1 base and J gave up 1 base; unmatched junction bases: 0.

The chain recombines TRBV10-2 with TRBJ2-5; D may match TRBD1 or TRBD2 (6 bases each). The CDR3 sequence is 16 residues long. The V end lost 4 bases, the J end lost 0 bases, and 15 bases lay between the germline ends. Looked up from germline, CDR1 is WSHSY and CDR2 is SAAADI. The CDR3 sequence is CASSGSLGGNQETQYF. The CDR3 DNA follows: TGCGCCAGCAGTGGGTCGCTAGGGGGGAACCAAGAGACCCAGTACTTC.

The chain couples TRBV6-2 or TRBV6-3 to TRBJ2-7; 9 bases are a match to TRBD2. Trimming cost V 5 bases and J 2 bases; bases outside gene matches: 4. Germline CDR1 is MNHEY and CDR2 is SVGEGT. This CDR3 is 14 amino acids long. The CDR3 region has the DNA TGTGCCAGCAGTCGACTAGCGGCAACCTACGAGCAGTACTTC. It translates to CASSRLAATYEQYF.

CDR3 sequence reads: CSVDLRAGFQETQYF. The CDR3 region has the DNA TGCAGCGTTGACCTAAGGGCAGGGTTCCAAGAGACCCAGTACTTC. The chain links TRBV29-1 to TRBJ2-5; D might be TRBD1 (5 bases). This CDR3 has 15 residues. Germline CDR1 SQVTM, CDR2 ANQGSEA. The V gene lost 3 bases and the J gene lost 1 base, with 15 bases spanning the gap.

With respect to this clonotype: Relative to the germline gene, one junction end is altered; a read error may explain this. The V call is TRBV29-1, the J call TRBJ2-1; 10 bases line up with TRBD2. Germline CDR1 is SQVTM and CDR2 is ANQGSEA. The CDR3 contains 12 residues. The CDR3: CSACDLAGVGLF. In DNA form, the CDR3 reads TGCAGCGCCTGTGACCTAGCGGGGGTCGGCCTCTTC.

The gene calls are TRBV7-2 and TRBJ2-3; tentative D call: TRBD2 (6 bases). Germline V gene lookup returns CDR1 SGHTA and CDR2 FQGNSA. Between the trimmed V and J ends, which lost 4 bases and 4 bases, there was a span of 9 bases. This CDR3 is 13 amino acids long. The DNA of the CDR3 is TGTGCCAGCAGCTATAGACTAGCAGATACGCAGTATTTT. Translated: CASSYRLADTQYF.

This clonotype was seen only once. The chain couples TRBV5-1 to TRBJ2-7; the D gene is possibly TRBD2 (5 bases). Looked up from germline, CDR1 is SGHRS and CDR2 is YFSETQ. The CDR3 spans 13 residues. Trimming left V 9 bases short and J 4 bases short, with 17 bases between. The CDR3: CAKPRGLCYEQYF. The DNA of the CDR3 is TGCGCCAAGCCGAGAGGACTGTGTTACGAGCAGTACTTC.

This clonotype came up once. The chain recombines TRBV7-9 with TRBJ2-2; D gene ambiguous. The CDR3 contains 15 residues. CDR1 and CDR2 (germline): SEHNR, FQNEAQ (reference sequence). Trimming took 8 bases from V and 2 from J, leaving 15 bases between them. CDR3 residues: CASDRDSTNTGELFF. As DNA, the CDR3 is TGTGCCAGCGATCGAGATTCCACTAACACCGGGGAGCTGTTTTTT.

This clonotype was recorded once. V is TRBV12-3 or TRBV12-4 and J is TRBJ2-5, with TRBD2 as a possible D gene (5 bases). The CDR3 runs 14 residues. V was shortened by 6 bases and J by 5 bases, with 16 bases between the two germline ends. CDR3 region: CASSSRAGGETQYF. In DNA, the CDR3 is TGTGCCAGCAGCAGTAGGGCGGGCGGGGAGACCCAGTACTTC.

Only a few counts were recorded for this clonotype. This chain joins TRBV5-1 and TRBJ2-1, with D possibly matching TRBD2 (6 bases). The V end was cut by 4 bases, the J end by 4 bases, with 15 bases between. In germline, CDR1 is SGHRS, CDR2 YFSETQ. CDR3 length: 15 residues. The CDR3 DNA reads as TGCGCCAGCAGCACCCTCGGGACTCCTTACAATGAGCAGTTCTTC. It codes for CASSTLGTPYNEQFF. Complete variable domain (other parts from reference TRBV5-1 and TRBJ2-1): KAGVTQTPRYLIKTRGQQVTLSCSPISGHRSVSWYQQTPGQGLQFLFEYFSETQRNKGNFPGRFSGRQFSNSRSEMNVSTLELGDSALYLCASSTLGTPYNEQFFGPGTRLTVL.

As DNA, the CDR3 is TGTGCCTGGAGCCAGAGGGGCTACGAGCAGTACTTC. Its translation is CAWSQRGYEQYF. This rearrangement joins TRBV30 to TRBJ2-7; either TRBD1 or TRBD2 may fit D (5 bases each). CDR1 is GTSNPN and CDR2 is SVGIG in the germline V gene (reference sequence). V lost 3 bases, J lost 3 bases, and 9 bases lay in between. This CDR3 has 12 amino acids.

This clonotype was counted once. This sequence joins TRBV30 and TRBJ2-1; 15 positions match TRBD2. The CDR3 covers 19 residues. V dropped 2 bases and J dropped 3; count of bases not matched to a gene: 11. The germline CDR1 and CDR2 sequences are GTSNPN and SVGIG (reference sequence). This CDR3 reads CAWSPFWTSGGANYNEQFF. CDR3 sequence (DNA): TGTGCCTGGAGTCCATTTTGGACTAGCGGGGGGGCCAACTACAATGAGCAGTTCTTC.